This record looks at one T cell receptor beta chain sequence and its context. Antigen unknown. Presentation of ophthalmopathy in the donors involved moderate-to-severe activity, CAS ≥3, NOSPECS ≥4 and a duration under 3 months. Lactation, pregnancy, uncontrolled infections and other autoimmune diseases were all grounds for excluding patients. This specimen belongs to a study of Graves' ophthalmopathy and Graves' hyperthyroidism. Study-wide findings and caveats: Progression of ophthalmopathy was predicted by the model with roughly 65% sensitivity and around 72% specificity.

CDR3 length equals 18 residues. The germline V and J ends were trimmed by 5 bases and 0 bases, with 22 bases remaining between them. Germline CDR1 SGHTA, CDR2 FQGNSA. RNA transcripts provided the template for amplifying TCR beta CDR3 regions. An initial RT-PCR round employing HTBI primers preceded a second-round multiplex PCR. From the multiplex PCR reads, TCRdb called clonotypes with MiXCR, one entry per CDR3 protein. The sample lists 200,000 to 250,000 distinct CDR3 sequences, 40% to 50% occurring once. This receptor was taken from an adult man with Graves' ophthalmopathy. Sequenced: peripheral blood. The chain links TRBV7-2 to TRBJ1-2; TRBD1 is a possible D gene (6 bases). The CDR3 DNA reads TGTGCCAGCAGCCAAGCTAACCTCGGACGGACAGCTAACTATGGCTACACCTTC. Its protein is CASSQANLGRTANYGYTF.